This T cell receptor (beta chain) derives from a study of blood T cells in healthy people across ages. Using a J-beta primer mix together with a sample-barcoded 5' primer, a second PCR was run for roughly 7 to 11 cycles. TCRdb re-called the 5' RACE reads through MiXCR, storing one row per CDR3 protein. Here the sample spans some 780,000 distinct CDR3 sequences, roughly three fifths being singletons. This TCR was sampled from a man aged 35-49 years in good health. Sequenced input: blood.

This chain's CDR3 is CASSLTGGLGNEQFF. The CDR3 DNA reads as TGTGCCAGCAGTCTGACAGGGGGGTTGGGGAATGAGCAGTTCTTC. The chain uses TRBV27 and TRBJ2-1; 9 bases agree with TRBD1. There are 15 residues in the CDR3. Germline CDR1 and CDR2: MNHEY and SMNVEV (reference sequence). V was pared by 5 bases and J by 7 bases, with 9 bases of the junction left unmatched.